Presented here are 22 T cell receptor beta chains from one specimen sequenced in a study of blood T cell repertoires in COVID-19. The data were produced by immunoSEQ multiplex PCR, yet TCRdb's version contains in-frame clones alone and is incomplete. The sample lists about 120,000 clones, around 80% occurring once. Sequencing was performed on peripheral blood. These receptor sequences come from a man aged 65-85 years with acute or convalescent COVID-19.

The chain employs TRBV20-1 and TRBJ1-2; no clear D gene. V lost 0 bases, J lost 8 bases, and 7 bases lay in between. The CDR3 covers 11 residues. Germline loops: CDR1 DFQATT, CDR2 SNEGSKA (reference sequence). The CDR3 DNA sequence: TGCAGTGCTAGAGATGATGCGGGCTACACCTTC. Amino acids: CSARDDAGYTF.

The chain combines TRBV6-2 or TRBV6-3 with TRBJ1-2; D perhaps matches TRBD1 (6 bases). Between the trimmed V and J ends, which lost 5 bases and 3 bases, there was a span of 7 bases. The CDR3 covers 12 residues. The germline gives CDR1 MNHEY, CDR2 SVGEGT. For the CDR3, the DNA is TGTGCCAGCAGTCAGGGGCACTATGGCTACACCTTC. Translated, it gives CASSQGHYGYTF.

Written as DNA, the CDR3 is TGTGCCAGCAGTTACAATATCGGAAACACCATATATTTT. Its protein product is CASSYNIGNTIYF. The gene calls are TRBV6-5 and TRBJ1-3, with D hard to call. V dropped 2 bases and J dropped 4 bases, with 6 bases sitting between them. The germline CDR1 and CDR2 sequences are MNHEY and SVGAGI. This CDR3 contains 13 residues.

The chain has TRBV28 and TRBJ2-7; 7 bases map to TRBD1. CDR3 length equals 14 residues. V lost 8 bases to trimming and J lost 4 bases; unmatched junction nucleotides: 11. Germline values: CDR1 MDHEN, CDR2 SYDVKM. This CDR3 reads CASLQDRRAYEQYF. CDR3 coding DNA: TGTGCCAGCCTTCAGGACAGGAGAGCTTACGAGCAGTACTTC.

The V and J genes are TRBV20-1 and TRBJ2-7; D unresolved. The CDR3 has 11 amino acids. Trimming stripped 5 bases from V and 2 bases from J, with 7 bases between. Germline V gene lookup returns CDR1 DFQATT and CDR2 SNEGSKA (reference sequence). CDR3 protein: CSAPQAYEQYF. DNA of the CDR3: TGCAGTGCTCCCCAGGCCTACGAGCAGTACTTC.

This rearrangement joins TRBV5-1 to TRBJ1-6; D perhaps matches TRBD1 (5 bases). Looked up from germline, CDR1 is SGHRS and CDR2 is YFSETQ. V lost 4 bases, J lost 7 bases, and 18 bases lay in between. The CDR3 spans 16 residues. The DNA of the CDR3 is TGCGCCAGCAGCAGGGAGGGGACCGGGGTAAATTCACCCCTCCACTTT. Translation gives CASSREGTGVNSPLHF. The full variable domain, rest sourced from reference TRBV5-1 and TRBJ1-6, is KAGVTQTPRYLIKTRGQQVTLSCSPISGHRSVSWYQQTPGQGLQFLFEYFSETQRNKGNFPGRFSGRQFSNSRSEMNVSTLELGDSALYLCASSREGTGVNSPLHFGNGTRLTVT.

The gene calls are TRBV15 and TRBJ2-7, with 7 nucleotides matching TRBD1. Germline CDR1 reads LNHNV; CDR2 reads YYDKDF (reference sequence). Trimming took 4 bases from V and 4 from J; bases not matched to a gene: 22. The CDR3 has 19 residues. This chain's CDR3 is CATSTRQGTPTPSNYEQYF. CDR3 DNA sequence: TGTGCCACCAGCACCCGACAGGGAACACCAACCCCCTCAAATTACGAGCAGTACTTC.

This clone was counted a single time. The rearrangement joins TRBV20-1 to TRBJ2-1, with D maybe TRBD2 (7 bases). The germline CDR1 and CDR2 sequences are DFQATT and SNEGSKA (reference sequence). Trimming left V 8 bases short and J 15 bases short, with 20 bases between. The CDR3 covers 11 residues. CDR3 in DNA: TGCAGTTCCAAAACATCGCGGGGGCCGTTCTTC. Protein sequence: CSSKTSRGPFF.

The chain recombines TRBV7-9 with TRBJ1-2; 8 nucleotides line up with TRBD1. The CDR3 is 14 residues long. Unmatched junction bases numbered 8, after V lost 5 bases and J lost 6 bases. Germline CDR1 is SEHNR and CDR2 is FQNEAQ (reference sequence). The CDR3 nucleotides read TGTGCCAGCAGCCCCAGACAGGGGCTGGATGGCTACACCTTC. Translating gives CASSPRQGLDGYTF.

CDR3 in amino acids: CASSTADRGSWGKFF. DNA of the CDR3: TGTGCCAGTAGTACGGCGGACAGGGGCTCATGGGGGAAGTTCTTC. The chain uses TRBV19 and TRBJ2-1; 9 bases map to TRBD1. The CDR3 consists of 15 residues. After removal of 4 bases from V and 14 bases from J, the junction contained 15 bases not matched to a gene. CDR1 LNHDA and CDR2 SQIVND come from the germline V gene (reference sequence).

As DNA, the CDR3 is TGTGCCAGCAGCACCGACACGAACTATGGCTACACCTTC. This gives the protein CASSTDTNYGYTF. The V gene is TRBV5-6, the J gene TRBJ1-2; D unresolved. The V end was cut by 4 bases, the J end by 2 bases, with 9 bases between. Germline V gene sequence: CDR1 SGHDT, CDR2 YYEEEE. The CDR3 covers 13 residues.

In the case of this clone: Other DNA sequences in the sample encode the same CDR3. The chain combines TRBV29-1 with TRBJ2-3, with 7 bases fitting TRBD1. This CDR3 is 12 amino acids long. The germline V gene has CDR1 SQVTM and CDR2 ANQGSEA. With 7 bases clipped from V and 0 bases from J, the junction kept 1 base outside the gene matches. The CDR3 DNA reads as TGCAGCGGGGGACAGAGCACAGATACGCAGTATTTT. It specifies CSGGQSTDTQYF.

The chain is built from TRBV7-3 and TRBJ1-6; 8 positions agree with TRBD1. Per germline, CDR1 SGHTA and CDR2 FQGTGA. The length of the CDR3 is 13 residues. Trimming removed 3 bases from V and 10 bases from J; junction bases left unmatched: 2. CDR3 coding DNA: TGTGCCAGCAGCTTGACAGGGGTATCACCCCTCCACTTT. Residues: CASSLTGVSPLHF.

The genes are TRBV5-1 and TRBJ2-7, with 7 bases that match TRBD1. The CDR3 covers 14 residues. Germline V gives CDR1 SGHRS, CDR2 YFSETQ. J was trimmed by 2 bases and V by 3 bases; bases with no gene match: 5. CDR3 protein: CASSSLTGPYEQYF. The CDR3 region has the DNA TGCGCCAGCAGCTCGTTGACAGGGCCCTACGAGCAGTACTTC.

This clone was recorded once. V usage is TRBV5-4 and J usage is TRBJ1-1; TRBD1 matches 11 bases. With 6 bases clipped from V and 0 bases from J, the junction kept 10 bases outside the gene matches. The CDR3 contains 17 residues. Germline CDR1 and CDR2: SGHNT and YYREEE (reference sequence). The CDR3 DNA follows: TGTGCCAGCATTCCTATGGACAGGGGGCGGATGAACACTGAAGCTTTCTTT. Protein: CASIPMDRGRMNTEAFF.

The table lists this clone with a few counts. The chain employs TRBV11-2 and TRBJ2-7; D uncertain. This CDR3 is built from 13 residues. V lost 1 base and J 1 base, leaving 5 bases between the germline ends. The germline gives CDR1 SGHAT, CDR2 FQNNGV. CDR3 coding DNA: TGTGCCAGCAGCTTAGCCGGGTCCTACGAGCAGTACTTC. Amino acids: CASSLAGSYEQYF.

In nucleotides, the CDR3 is TGTGCCAGCAGCTTGCCTCGGGTGGATGAGCAGTTCTTC. Amino acid sequence: CASSLPRVDEQFF. V and J are TRBV5-4 and TRBJ2-1; D is undetermined. The ends were cut back, 1 base at V and 8 bases at J, with 10 bases in the middle. The CDR3 extends over 13 amino acids. The germline gives CDR1 SGHNT, CDR2 YYREEE (reference sequence).

This clone was recorded a few times. The chain has TRBV18 and TRBJ2-7; 7 bases map to TRBD1. CDR3 length equals 17 residues. CDR1 and CDR2 (germline): KGHSH, LQKENI. V lost 0 bases and J lost 0; bases outside the gene matches: 8. This CDR3 is CASSPPIYDRASYEQYF. For the CDR3, the DNA is TGTGCCAGCTCACCACCGATCTATGACAGGGCCTCCTACGAGCAGTACTTC.

The genes are TRBV29-1 and TRBJ1-3; D remains ambiguous. Germline-derived CDR1 and CDR2 are SQVTM and ANQGSEA. The CDR3 is 14 amino acids. Trimming removed 2 bases at V and 1 base at J, with 9 bases between. In DNA, the CDR3 is TGCAGCGTTGAATACGCGGGATCTGGAAACACCATATATTTT. Protein sequence: CSVEYAGSGNTIYF.

V and J are TRBV2 and TRBJ1-5; perhaps TRBD1 as D (6 bases). CDR3 length: 13 residues. V lost 6 bases and J lost 6, with 12 bases in between. Per the germline V gene, CDR1 is SNHLY and CDR2 is FYNNEI. For the CDR3, the DNA is TGTGCCAGCAGACAGGGATTGAGTCAGCCCCAGCATTTT. Residues: CASRQGLSQPQHF.

This chain links TRBV5-4 with TRBJ2-1; 7 nucleotides align to TRBD2. Unmatched junction bases numbered 3, after V lost 0 bases and J lost 3 bases. Looked up from germline, CDR1 is SGHNT and CDR2 is YYREEE (reference sequence). The CDR3 covers 15 residues. Here the CDR3 reads CASSLDLADYNEQFF. CDR3 nucleotides: TGTGCCAGCAGCTTGGATCTAGCGGACTACAATGAGCAGTTCTTC.

This clone appeared a single time. This rearrangement joins TRBV5-6 to TRBJ2-3; 8 nucleotides align to TRBD2. Germline-derived CDR1 and CDR2 are SGHDT and YYEEEE. With V trimmed by 0 bases and J by 1 base, 4 bases remained unmatched. CDR3 length: 16 amino acids. The CDR3 region is CASSLGPAGGTDTQYF. Here the CDR3 DNA reads TGTGCCAGCAGCTTGGGTCCAGCGGGGGGCACAGATACGCAGTATTTT.